This TCR beta chain was observed in a study of regulatory T cells in long-lasting Graves disease (dated by TCRdb to 2020 to 2022). For the wider study: In the newly diagnosed Graves' disease group, patients had been taking antithyroid drugs for less than 3 months. Persistent Graves' disease patients were compared with newly diagnosed Graves' disease patients by peripheral blood TCR sequencing and RNA sequencing. The study was conducted in China and was registered as a clinical trial. TCR sequencing covered some 13 persistent and around 20 newly diagnosed Graves' disease patients, about 35 samples in total. Study-level results and caveats: Compared with newly diagnosed patients, patients with persistent Graves' disease had lower TCR Shannon entropy and fewer highly expanded clones, which suggests clonal expansion. TRBV28, TRBJ1-2 and TRBJ2-5 were preferentially used in persistent disease, while TRBV20-1 and TRBJ2-1 were favored in newly diagnosed disease. Sequencing and analysis were restricted to the TCR beta chain. A larger number of public clonotypes was shared among persistent patients (about 2,700) than among newly diagnosed patients (approximately 1,000). The authors noted that the small sample size was a limitation that may lower accuracy. Only peripheral blood was studied, because thyroid tissue, the primary lesion, was inaccessible.

This clonotype was detected a few times. Its antigen is currently not known. Nothing much larger sits one base from this clone, and base qualities are not available. Counted from cysteine to phenylalanine, this CDR3 has 12 amino acids. Just the 36-base CDR3 DNA is kept, in frame starting at base 1. The germline V gene (reference sequence) specifies MNHEY as CDR1 and SMNVEV as CDR2. Unmatched junction bases come to 5, with V trimmed by 5 bases and J by 10 bases. Libraries were made using multiplex PCR. Sequencing relied on an Illumina HiSeq 4000. To build TCR beta libraries, CDR3 regions were amplified by Arm-PCR using iRepertoire HTBI primers. Before sequencing, the PCR products went through gel purification. As for the original processing: Gene usage analysis of CDR3 amino acid clonotypes used the approximately 62 TRBV and more than 13 TRBJ segments found across samples. COPE and FqMerger were used to merge filtered high-quality paired reads into contigs. Contigs were aligned with BLAST to IMGT TRBV, TRBD and TRBJ reference genes, and CDR3 was defined per IMGT. Clonotypes above 0.1% frequency were classified as highly expanded clones. Shannon entropy was used to measure repertoire diversity, and the Gini coefficient was used to measure V-J evenness. Public clonotypes were defined as clonotypes shared by more than one individual. In TCRdb, the public reads were trimmed at Q25 with fastp and aligned with MiXCR, with productive beta chains retained. Rows matching on CDR3 protein sequence are summarized as one entry with the most common DNA and genes. The V and J calls were not made by the authors but by TCRdb's processing. Here the sample has approximately 230,000 distinct CDR3 sequences; about 18% occur a single time. About 20% of the sample is in the top ten clones.

Sample time point, as interpreted from the label and publication: newly diagnosed GD, antithyroid drugs for less than 3 months. For both TCR sequencing and RNA sequencing, RNA was extracted from PBMCs using TRIzol. Graves' disease was diagnosed according to American Thyroid Association guidelines. Patients were recruited from an endocrinology department in Xi'an, China. Each patient gave around 9.2 milliliters of peripheral blood, collected in an EDTA anticoagulant tube. Ficoll Paque Plus density gradient separation was used to isolate PBMCs, and no further T cell sorting was performed. RNA quality was checked with an Agilent 2100 Bioanalyzer and agarose gel, and concentration with a NanoDrop 2000.

The rearrangement joined TRBV27 to TRBJ2-1; 7 of the junction bases match TRBD1. The source was peripheral blood mononuclear cells (PBMCs), collected at new diagnosis, from a patient treated with antithyroid drugs. The receptor comes from a female donor with Graves disease. The DNA is TGTGCCAGCAGTCTCAGACAGGGCGAGCAGTTCTTC. It translates to CASSLRQGEQFF.